This passage covers 12 T cell receptor beta chains from one sample sequenced in a study of human T cells and chemical hapten exposure. Each CDR3 protein gets one entry after TCRdb re-called the RACE reads with MiXCR. The table includes about 270,000 distinct CDR3 sequences, over 7.5% detected once. This sample's time point: pre-sensitization, week 0. Treatment: therapeutic diphenylcyclopropenone sensitization with weekly scalp DPC. Material: whole blood, obtained in connection with sensitization to the hapten diphenylcyclopropenone (DPC). All receptors come from a man aged 18-30 years with alopecia areata. Some clones in this sample may be carry-over from other donors' samples.

The chain carries TRBV6-5 and TRBJ2-7; the match to TRBD1 covers 10 bases. Unmatched junction bases numbered 4, after V lost 8 bases and J lost 6 bases. CDR3 length equals 12 residues. Germline CDR1 MNHEY, CDR2 SVGAGI. CDR3 in DNA: TGTGCCAGCGGGACAGGGGTGGTCGAGCAGTACTTC. This translates into CASGTGVVEQYF.

This clonotype has just a few counts. The chain recombines TRBV10-3 with TRBJ1-1; D not certain. The V gene's germline CDR1 is ENHRY and CDR2 SYGVKD. This CDR3 is built from 11 residues. V lost 4 bases and J lost 2, with 2 bases in between. The CDR3 coding sequence is TGTGCCATCAGTGGCAACACTGAAGCTTTCTTT. Translating it yields CAISGNTEAFF.

This clonotype was counted many times. The chain uses TRBV14 and TRBJ2-1, with a tentative D call TRBD2 (5 bases). The CDR3 is 15 amino acids. The germline V gene encodes CDR1 SGHDN and CDR2 FVKESK. The germline V and J ends were trimmed by 0 bases and 6 bases, with 12 bases remaining between them. For the CDR3, the DNA is TGTGCCAGCAGCCAAGAGTTCGGGAATTCCAATGAGCAGTTCTTC. Its protein is CASSQEFGNSNEQFF.

In this sample, this clonotype turned up a few times. The rearrangement uses TRBV6-5 and TRBJ1-2; weak D call: TRBD1 (5 bases). Germline V gene lookup returns CDR1 MNHEY and CDR2 SVGAGI. The CDR3 is 14 residues long. V lost 6 bases and J lost 5, with 16 bases in between. The CDR3 DNA sequence: TGTGCCAGCAGAAGACCCTTTTGGGGGTATGGCTACACCTTC. Translating it yields CASRRPFWGYGYTF.

This clonotype was seen ten or more times. V is TRBV10-3 and J is TRBJ1-1; tentative D call: TRBD1 (5 bases). CDR1 and CDR2 from the germline V gene are ENHRY and SYGVKD. Deletions cut 3 bases from V and 7 bases from J, with 12 bases between. This CDR3 has 13 residues. DNA for the CDR3: TGTGCCATCAGTGATGGGGCCACTCTTGAAGCTTTCTTT. Its protein is CAISDGATLEAFF.

This chain joins TRBV3-1 and TRBJ1-5; 7 nucleotides agree with TRBD1. The CDR3 runs 15 residues. In germline, CDR1 is LGHDT, CDR2 YNNKEL (reference sequence). V lost 1 base to trimming and J lost 4 bases; unmatched junction nucleotides: 4. The CDR3 nucleotides read TGTGCCAGCAGCCAAGGACAGGGAGGAAATCAGCCCCAGCATTTT. Amino acids: CASSQGQGGNQPQHF.

The chain couples TRBV10-3 to TRBJ2-6; perhaps TRBD2 as D (6 bases). The CDR3 consists of 15 residues. Germline CDR1 reads ENHRY; CDR2 reads SYGVKD. Deletions cut 6 bases from V and 0 bases from J, with 9 bases between. CDR3 sequence: CAISLGGSGANVLTF. The CDR3 DNA is TGTGCCATCAGCCTGGGGGGCTCTGGGGCCAACGTCCTGACTTTC.

The chain employs TRBV20-1 and TRBJ1-5, with D perhaps TRBD1 (6 bases). Germline V gene sequence: CDR1 DFQATT, CDR2 SNEGSKA (reference sequence). CDR3 length: 14 residues. V dropped 3 bases and J dropped 1 base, with 10 bases sitting between them. CDR3 coding DNA: TGCAGTGCTAGTGGGGGGGGCAGCAATCAGCCCCAGCATTTT. Translating it yields CSASGGGSNQPQHF.

V and J are TRBV11-2 and TRBJ2-7, with D tentatively TRBD1 (6 bases). V was pared by 1 base and J by 6 bases, with 7 bases between. CDR1 SGHAT and CDR2 FQNNGV come from the germline V gene. CDR3 size: 12 residues. The CDR3 nucleotides are TGTGCCAGCAGCTTAGTAGGGGGCGAGCAGTACTTC. Translation: CASSLVGGEQYF.

The chain couples TRBV29-1 to TRBJ2-4; TRBD1 agrees at 7 bases. The CDR3 sequence is 14 residues long. The germline V gene has CDR1 SQVTM and CDR2 ANQGSEA. V trimming: 5 bases; J trimming: 4 bases; junction bases outside the gene matches: 8. The CDR3: CSVRDRREKNIQYF. CDR3 nucleotide sequence: TGCAGCGTTCGGGACAGAAGAGAAAAAAACATTCAGTACTTC.

This clonotype was observed a handful of times. The chain uses TRBV15 and TRBJ1-2; tentatively, D is TRBD1 (6 bases). Germline assignment: CDR1 LNHNV and CDR2 YYDKDF (reference sequence). V lost 0 bases to trimming and J lost 2 bases, with 13 bases between them. The length of the CDR3 is 16 residues. This chain's CDR3 is CATSRDTAGANYGYTF. For the CDR3, the DNA is TGTGCCACCAGCAGAGATACCGCAGGGGCCAACTATGGCTACACCTTC.

V gene TRBV28 combines with J gene TRBJ2-7, with 7 bases that match TRBD1. CDR3 length: 15 amino acids. Per the germline V gene, CDR1 is MDHEN and CDR2 is SYDVKM. Trimming cost V 5 bases and J 4 bases; bases outside gene matches: 11. The CDR3 here is CASSPSGTAKYEQYF. CDR3 bases: TGTGCCAGCAGTCCCTCGGGGACAGCGAAATACGAGCAGTACTTC.